Each of the 3 T cell receptor beta chains below was sequenced from the same sample in a study of glioma-infiltrating T cells. Using RNA template, CDR3s of TCR alpha and beta were amplified with iRepertoire arm-PCR. TCRdb re-called the multiplex PCR reads with MiXCR, one entry per CDR3 protein. The table shows under 200,000 distinct CDR3 sequences, with more than 35% occurring only once. The sequencing sample was made of glioma tissue, nonneoplastic brain tissue, or PBMCs (not recorded which). Receptor source: a human donor with low-grade glioma or glioblastoma, undergoing nonglioma brain surgery, or in good health (not recorded which).

Remarks on this clonotype: Here the CDR3 omits its conserved ending phenylalanine or tryptophan, so a read error is the likely source. The chain carries TRBV29-1 and TRBJ1-2; 9 bases are a match to TRBD1. After removal of 3 bases from V and 7 bases from J, the junction contained 3 bases not matched to a gene. Germline lookup yields CDR1 SQVTM and CDR2 ANQGSEA. The CDR3 consists of 12 residues. The CDR3 DNA follows: TGCAGCGTTGAGACGGACAGGGGTGGCTACACCTCC. Translated, it gives CSVETDRGGYTS.

This chain links TRBV19 with TRBJ1-1, with D tentatively TRBD1 (6 bases). With 7 bases removed from V and 4 bases from J, the gap between germline ends came to 16 bases. CDR3 size: 14 residues. Germline assignment: CDR1 LNHDA and CDR2 SQIVND (reference sequence). The CDR3 reads CASNKNRDGTEAFF. CDR3 nucleotide sequence: TGTGCCAGTAACAAAAACAGGGACGGCACTGAAGCTTTCTTT.

This chain uses TRBV28 with TRBJ2-1, with D perhaps matching TRBD1 or TRBD2 (5 bases each). The V end lost 6 bases, the J end lost 5 bases, and 20 bases lay between the germline ends. Per the germline V gene, CDR1 is MDHEN and CDR2 is SYDVKM. The CDR3 is 16 residues long. DNA for the CDR3: TGTGCCAGCAGCCCCCCCCCCTGGGACGCCAACAATGAGCAGTTCTTC. Translating it yields CASSPPPWDANNEQFF.